Listed below are T cell receptor beta chains from one sample, sequenced in a study of blood T cell repertoires in COVID-19. The data were produced by immunoSEQ multiplex PCR, yet TCRdb's version contains in-frame clones alone and is incomplete. The table includes around 190,000 clones, more than 75% detected once. The material sequenced was peripheral blood. These receptors all come from a woman older than 75 with acute or convalescent COVID-19. The conserved cysteine and the conserved F or W are not part of the CDR3 here. Fields, in order: clone size, V gene, J gene, CDR3 protein. Size values are once, few and many counts, or a class for expanded clones, and some rows have none.

>NA|TRBV6-5|TRBJ1-3
ASRTMSASGNTIY
>NA|TRBV28|TRBJ1-4
ASKPTNEKLF
>NA|TRBV28|TRBJ1-2
ASSSPGQWMDGYT
>NA|TRBV7-8|TRBJ1-1
ASSFLAGMNTEAF
>NA|TRBV7-9|TRBJ1-4
ASRQGANEKLF
>NA|TRBV5-5|TRBJ1-1
ASSLTGTGARGTEAF
>NA|TRBV7-8|TRBJ2-1
ASSYRDSYNEQF
>NA|TRBV7-9|TRBJ1-2
ASSLAGGSGYT
>NA|TRBV30|TRBJ1-5
AWSRGIVNQPQH
>NA|TRBV28|TRBJ2-5
ASSSPSGEGGETQY
>NA|TRBV20-1|TRBJ1-1
SATRTGEAF
>NA|TRBV7-9|TRBJ1-4
ASSLRVATNEKLF
>NA|TRBV3-1/TRBV3-2|TRBJ2-7
ASSPRHNYEQY
>few|TRBV3-1/TRBV3-2|TRBJ2-5
ASSRDRAETQY
>NA|TRBV7-2|TRBJ1-1
ASSRDRGGTEAF
>NA|TRBV9|TRBJ1-1
ASSVDDGGSEAF
>NA|TRBV27|TRBJ1-5
ASSSDRNQPQH
>NA|TRBV11-2|TRBJ1-1
ASSHWLGEENTEAF